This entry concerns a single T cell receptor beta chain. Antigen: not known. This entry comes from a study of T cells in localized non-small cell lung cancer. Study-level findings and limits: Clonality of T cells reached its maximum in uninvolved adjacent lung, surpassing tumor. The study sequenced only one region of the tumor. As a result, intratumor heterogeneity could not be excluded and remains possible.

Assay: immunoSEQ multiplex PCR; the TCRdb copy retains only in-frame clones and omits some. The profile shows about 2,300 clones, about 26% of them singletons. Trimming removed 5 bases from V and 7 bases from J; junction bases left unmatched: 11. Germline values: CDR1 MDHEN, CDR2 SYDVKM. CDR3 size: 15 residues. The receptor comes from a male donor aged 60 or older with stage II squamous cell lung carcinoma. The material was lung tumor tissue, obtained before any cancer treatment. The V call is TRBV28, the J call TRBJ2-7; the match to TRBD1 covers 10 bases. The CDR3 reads CASSILGTGVREQYF. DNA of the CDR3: TGTGCCAGCAGTATACTAGGGACAGGGGTTCGGGAGCAGTACTTC.